This paragraph reports one T cell receptor (beta chain). Its antigen is as yet unknown. Clones were read by immunoSEQ multiplex PCR, and TCRdb kept only the in-frame ones, dropping some. The sample lists roughly 16,000 clones; 60% to 85% were seen once. The germline CDR1 and CDR2 sequences are MGHRA and YSYEKL. V lost 5 bases, J lost 4 bases, and 12 bases stayed unmatched. The CDR3 spans 17 residues. These data originate in a study of OX40 agonist ivuxolimab in advanced cancers. Overall study: The group had a mean age of about 60 years, ranged from 23 to 79, and was approximately 81% male. Study-wide points: CD4+ and CD8+ blood T cells expanded clonally by week 6 at 0.1 to 3.0 mg/kg. Fewer expanded clones were found on average in CD4+ than in CD8+ T cells. Antigens targeted by the expanded peripheral T cells were not determined.

The sequences come from CD4+ or CD8+ T cells sorted from blood, collected in a trial of the OX40 agonist ivuxolimab. The sequence derives from an adult with an advanced solid tumor such as melanoma, head and neck, liver or kidney cancer. This rearrangement joins TRBV4-1 to TRBJ2-3; 10 bases align to TRBD2. Here the CDR3 reads CASSENPPSGSADTQYF. CDR3 nucleotides: TGCGCCAGCAGCGAAAATCCCCCTAGCGGGAGTGCAGATACGCAGTATTTT.